The 22 T cell receptor beta chains below were found in one sample sequenced in a study of molecular identifiers for immune sequencing clone quantification. TCRdb passed the PCR reads through MiXCR, listing each CDR3 protein once. The sample lists tens of thousands of distinct CDR3 sequences, around 25% seen once, with about 0.8% in the top ten. What was sequenced was naive CD8+ T cells from blood, with Jurkat cell RNA spiked in. Subset specified: FACS-sorted CD8+CD4-CCR7+CD45RA+ naive T cells. The receptor source for this set is a human donor in good health. Some libraries in this study had Jurkat cell RNA spiked in.

The table lists this clonotype with a few counts. The chain recombines TRBV27 with TRBJ1-2, with no clear D. Germline loops: CDR1 MNHEY, CDR2 SMNVEV (reference sequence). The CDR3 covers 14 residues. V gave up 6 bases and J gave up 1 base, with 12 bases separating them. The CDR3 is CASRQAAFNYGYTF. CDR3 sequence (DNA): TGTGCCAGCAGGCAGGCAGCTTTTAACTATGGCTACACCTTC.

The V gene is TRBV4-3, the J gene TRBJ2-7; D is possibly TRBD2 (5 bases). Germline V gene lookup returns CDR1 LGHNA and CDR2 YSLEER. This CDR3 region has 15 residues. Trimming removed 0 bases at V and 2 bases at J, with 11 bases between. The CDR3 region has the DNA TGCGCCAGCAGCCAAGATTGGAGGACCCCCTACGAGCAGTACTTC. It yields the protein CASSQDWRTPYEQYF.

This chain uses TRBV14 with TRBJ2-7; D is unresolved. Germline V lookup: CDR1 SGHDN, CDR2 FVKESK. V lost 4 bases, J lost 0 bases, and 16 bases lay in between. This CDR3 region has 16 residues. CDR3 DNA: TGTGCCAGCAGCCCGGCCTTCGGGTTGCTCTCCTACGAGCAGTACTTC. Its protein is CASSPAFGLLSYEQYF. Supplemented by reference TRBV14 and TRBJ2-7, the full variable domain reads EAGVTQFPSHSVIEKGQTVTLRCDPISGHDNLYWYRRVMGKEIKFLLHFVKESKQDESGMPNNRFLAERTGGTYSTLKVQPAELEDSGVYFCASSPAFGLLSYEQYFGPGTRLTVT.

The CDR3 DNA reads TGTGCCTACTCGACCGACAGCTCCTACGAGCAGTACTTC. Translating it yields CAYSTDSSYEQYF. The V and J genes are TRBV7-9 and TRBJ2-7; possibly TRBD1 for D (5 bases). The CDR3 covers 13 residues. V lost 11 bases and J 0 bases, leaving 14 bases between the germline ends. Germline lookup yields CDR1 SEHNR and CDR2 FQNEAQ (reference sequence). Drawing the rest from reference TRBV7-9 and TRBJ2-7, the complete variable domain is DTGVSQNPRHKITKRGQNVTFRCDPISEHNRLYWYRQTLGQGPEFLTYFQNEAQLEKSRLLSDRFSAERPKGSFSTLEIQRTEQGDSAMYLCAYSTDSSYEQYFGPGTRLTVT.

This clonotype came up a few times. The V call is TRBV7-9, the J call TRBJ2-7; a weak D match, TRBD1 (6 bases). Deletions cut 7 bases from V and 0 bases from J, with 22 bases between. This CDR3 spans 17 amino acids. The germline CDR1 and CDR2 sequences are SEHNR and FQNEAQ (reference sequence). CDR3 sequence reads: CASTPQAGRGSSYEQYF. DNA of the CDR3: TGTGCCAGCACCCCACAAGCCGGTAGGGGGAGCTCCTACGAGCAGTACTTC.

Comments on this clonotype: It may be a read error: a sequence one base away is much more abundant. The V gene is TRBV20-1, the J gene TRBJ2-3; possibly TRBD2 for D (5 bases). Germline assignment: CDR1 DFQATT and CDR2 SNEGSKA (reference sequence). This CDR3 has 15 residues. V dropped 6 bases and J dropped 0 bases, with 16 bases sitting between them. CDR3 protein: CSASKVEASTDTQYF. As DNA, the CDR3 is TGCAGTGCCTCCAAAGTGGAGGCGAGCACAGATACGCAGTATTTT.

The sample holds many counts of this clonotype. The J gene is TRBJ2-7, the V gene TRBV12-3 or TRBV12-4; TRBD1 aligns across 10 bases. With V trimmed by 6 bases and J by 2 bases, 4 bases remained unmatched. The CDR3 length is 14 residues. CDR3 nucleotides: TGTGCCAGCAGATCGGGACAGGGGACCTACGAGCAGTACTTC. Its protein is CASRSGQGTYEQYF.

The V and J genes are TRBV5-4 and TRBJ1-3; no reliable D call. V lost 0 bases to trimming and J lost 4 bases, with 11 bases between them. This CDR3 has 15 amino acids. Germline-derived CDR1 and CDR2 are SGHNT and YYREEE (reference sequence). The CDR3 DNA is TGTGCCAGCAGCTTGGGGGCCAACTCAGGAAACACCATATATTTT. Its protein is CASSLGANSGNTIYF.

As for this clonotype: This clone may be a read error of a much larger clone one base away. The chain is built from TRBV19 and TRBJ2-4; D is tentatively TRBD1 or TRBD2 (5 bases each). Between the trimmed V and J ends, which lost 2 bases and 8 bases, there was a span of 19 bases. There are 16 residues in the CDR3. Germline values: CDR1 LNHDA, CDR2 SQIVND (reference sequence). The CDR3 DNA sequence: TGTGCCAGTAGTATAAAACCGCCGGGACCCCAGGACATTCAGTACTTC. This gives the protein CASSIKPPGPQDIQYF. Full variable domain (remainder filled in from reference TRBV19 and TRBJ2-4): DGGITQSPKYLFRKEGQNVTLSCEQNLNHDAMYWYRQDPGQGLRLIYYSQIVNDFQKGDIAEGYSVSREKKESFPLTVTSAQKNPTAFYLCASSIKPPGPQDIQYFGAGTRLSVL.

V gene TRBV6-4 combines with J gene TRBJ2-3; D uncertain. The CDR3 contains 13 residues. Germline V gene sequence: CDR1 MRHNA, CDR2 SNTAGT. V was pared by 3 bases and J by 2 bases, with 6 bases between. The CDR3: CASSEVPTDTQYF. In DNA form, the CDR3 reads TGTGCCAGCAGTGAAGTCCCCACAGATACGCAGTATTTT.

Comment on this clonotype: A read error may account for a junction end that differs from germline. The chain uses TRBV2 and TRBJ2-3; D is undetermined. The DNA matches TRBJ1-5 better at its end, which makes the J call doubtful. The CDR3 is 12 residues long. CDR1 SNHLY and CDR2 FYNNEI come from the germline V gene. Here the CDR3 reads CARRGLSPPQHF. CDR3 coding DNA: TGTGCCCGCAGAGGACTGTCCCCTCCGCAGCATTTT.

Note on this clonotype: A read error is possible here, since a much larger clone lies one base away. The CDR3 reads CASSYGRDTGGLFF. As DNA, the CDR3 is TGTGCCAGCAGTTACGGCAGGGACACCGGGGGGCTGTTTTTT. This chain joins TRBV6-2 or TRBV6-3 and TRBJ2-2; D is tentatively TRBD1 or TRBD2 (6 bases each). The CDR3 loop spans 14 amino acids. Germline assignment: CDR1 MNHEY and CDR2 SVGEGT.

This clonotype has ten or more counts. The rearrangement joins TRBV7-8 to TRBJ2-3, with 7 bases fitting TRBD1. V gave up 5 bases and J gave up 2 bases; unmatched junction bases: 7. Germline V gene data show CDR1 as SGHVS and CDR2 as FQNEAQ. The CDR3 contains 15 residues. The CDR3 region has the DNA TGTGCCAGCAGCCTACCACAGGGGATCACAGATACGCAGTATTTT. It encodes CASSLPQGITDTQYF.

This clonotype was picked up many times. The V gene is TRBV19, the J gene TRBJ1-5, with D uncertain. Germline V gene lookup returns CDR1 LNHDA and CDR2 SQIVND (reference sequence). The CDR3 length is 15 residues. With 10 bases removed from V and 0 bases from J, the gap between germline ends came to 16 bases. The CDR3 DNA is TGTGCCACCCAAGTGGCAGGTCGTAGCAATCAGCCCCAGCATTTT. Translated: CATQVAGRSNQPQHF.

As to this clonotype: No conserved phenylalanine or tryptophan ends this CDR3, so it is likely a read error. V gene TRBV6-2 or TRBV6-3 combines with J gene TRBJ2-3; TRBD2 agrees at 10 bases. Germline V CDR1 and CDR2: MNHEY, SVGEGT. The V segment lost 6 bases and the J segment 2 bases; nucleotides outside the gene matches: 8. The CDR3 length is 16 residues. DNA for the CDR3: TGTGCCAGCAGACCAGGACTAGCGGTTTCCACAGATACGCAGTATCTT. It is translated as CASRPGLAVSTDTQYL.

The table lists this clonotype with a few counts. V gene TRBV28 combines with J gene TRBJ1-6; D gene ambiguous. The V gene's germline CDR1 is MDHEN and CDR2 SYDVKM. V was cut by 6 bases and J by 10 bases, with 16 bases left in between. The CDR3 is 14 amino acids. This CDR3 reads CASSPSKGASPLHF. CDR3 bases: TGTGCCAGCAGCCCGTCCAAGGGTGCCTCACCCCTCCACTTT.

This clonotype has just a few counts. The CDR3 loop reads CASLASTGELFF. The CDR3 region has the DNA TGTGCCAGTTTGGCGAGCACCGGGGAGCTGTTTTTT. The rearrangement joins TRBV19 to TRBJ2-2; D gene unclear. Between the trimmed V and J ends, which lost 8 bases and 4 bases, there was a span of 8 bases. The germline V gene has CDR1 LNHDA and CDR2 SQIVND (reference sequence). The CDR3 covers 12 residues.

V gene TRBV6-6 combines with J gene TRBJ2-1, with 9 positions matching TRBD2. Per the germline V gene, CDR1 is MNHNY and CDR2 is SVGAGI (reference sequence). V trimming: 3 bases; J trimming: 3 bases; junction bases outside the gene matches: 18. This CDR3 spans 20 amino acids. CDR3 DNA: TGTGCCAGCAGTTATCGGGCCTCGGGTGGAGCGGGGGGCCACTACAATGAGCAGTTCTTC. It translates to CASSYRASGGAGGHYNEQFF.

As DNA, the CDR3 is TGTGCCACCAGCAGAGGTCTCGGAGGGACTAATGAAAAACTGTTTTTT. This translates into CATSRGLGGTNEKLFF. This chain joins TRBV15 and TRBJ1-4; D is unclear. Trimming cost V 1 base and J 2 bases, with 11 bases left between them. Germline CDR1 and CDR2: LNHNV and YYDKDF (reference sequence). The CDR3 runs 16 residues.

Comments on this clonotype: A much larger clone differs from this one at a single base, so this may be a read error. The V and J genes are TRBV6-1 and TRBJ1-1; tentative D call: TRBD1 (5 bases). Germline assignment: CDR1 MNHNS and CDR2 SASEGT. The CDR3 runs 14 residues. Trimming removed 4 bases at V and 6 bases at J, with 15 bases between. As DNA, the CDR3 is TGTGCCAGCAGTGGACCAAGGGACCTAGCTGAAGCTTTCTTT. Translation gives CASSGPRDLAEAFF.

This clonotype was observed many times. The CDR3 protein is CASSPLVDEQFF. The CDR3 nucleotides read TGTGCCAGCAGTCCACTAGTCGATGAGCAGTTCTTC. The chain joins TRBV2 to TRBJ2-1; weak D call: TRBD2 (5 bases). From germline, CDR1 is SNHLY and CDR2 FYNNEI. The CDR3 is 12 amino acids. Trimming pared 5 bases from V and 8 bases from J, leaving 10 bases between.

This chain joins TRBV4-3 and TRBJ1-3; 10 bases are shared with TRBD1. Germline trimming cut 2 bases from V and 0 bases from J; bases unmatched to any gene: 7. The CDR3 loop spans 18 amino acids. CDR1 and CDR2 from the germline V gene are LGHNA and YSLEER. The CDR3 DNA reads TGCGCCAGCAGCCAAACCGGGACAGGGGAGTACTCTGGAAACACCATATATTTT. Amino acid sequence: CASSQTGTGEYSGNTIYF.